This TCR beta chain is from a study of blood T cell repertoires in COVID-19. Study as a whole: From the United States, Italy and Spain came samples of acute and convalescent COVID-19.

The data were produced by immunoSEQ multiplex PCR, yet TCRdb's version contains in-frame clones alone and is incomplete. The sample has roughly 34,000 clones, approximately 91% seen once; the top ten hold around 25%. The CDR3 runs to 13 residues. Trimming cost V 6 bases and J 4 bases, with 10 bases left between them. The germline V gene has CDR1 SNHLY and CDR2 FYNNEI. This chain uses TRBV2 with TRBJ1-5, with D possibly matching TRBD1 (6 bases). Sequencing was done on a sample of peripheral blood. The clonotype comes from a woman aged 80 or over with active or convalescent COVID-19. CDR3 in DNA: TGTGCCAGCAGGGTGACAGGTAATCAGCCCCAGCATTTT. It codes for CASRVTGNQPQHF.